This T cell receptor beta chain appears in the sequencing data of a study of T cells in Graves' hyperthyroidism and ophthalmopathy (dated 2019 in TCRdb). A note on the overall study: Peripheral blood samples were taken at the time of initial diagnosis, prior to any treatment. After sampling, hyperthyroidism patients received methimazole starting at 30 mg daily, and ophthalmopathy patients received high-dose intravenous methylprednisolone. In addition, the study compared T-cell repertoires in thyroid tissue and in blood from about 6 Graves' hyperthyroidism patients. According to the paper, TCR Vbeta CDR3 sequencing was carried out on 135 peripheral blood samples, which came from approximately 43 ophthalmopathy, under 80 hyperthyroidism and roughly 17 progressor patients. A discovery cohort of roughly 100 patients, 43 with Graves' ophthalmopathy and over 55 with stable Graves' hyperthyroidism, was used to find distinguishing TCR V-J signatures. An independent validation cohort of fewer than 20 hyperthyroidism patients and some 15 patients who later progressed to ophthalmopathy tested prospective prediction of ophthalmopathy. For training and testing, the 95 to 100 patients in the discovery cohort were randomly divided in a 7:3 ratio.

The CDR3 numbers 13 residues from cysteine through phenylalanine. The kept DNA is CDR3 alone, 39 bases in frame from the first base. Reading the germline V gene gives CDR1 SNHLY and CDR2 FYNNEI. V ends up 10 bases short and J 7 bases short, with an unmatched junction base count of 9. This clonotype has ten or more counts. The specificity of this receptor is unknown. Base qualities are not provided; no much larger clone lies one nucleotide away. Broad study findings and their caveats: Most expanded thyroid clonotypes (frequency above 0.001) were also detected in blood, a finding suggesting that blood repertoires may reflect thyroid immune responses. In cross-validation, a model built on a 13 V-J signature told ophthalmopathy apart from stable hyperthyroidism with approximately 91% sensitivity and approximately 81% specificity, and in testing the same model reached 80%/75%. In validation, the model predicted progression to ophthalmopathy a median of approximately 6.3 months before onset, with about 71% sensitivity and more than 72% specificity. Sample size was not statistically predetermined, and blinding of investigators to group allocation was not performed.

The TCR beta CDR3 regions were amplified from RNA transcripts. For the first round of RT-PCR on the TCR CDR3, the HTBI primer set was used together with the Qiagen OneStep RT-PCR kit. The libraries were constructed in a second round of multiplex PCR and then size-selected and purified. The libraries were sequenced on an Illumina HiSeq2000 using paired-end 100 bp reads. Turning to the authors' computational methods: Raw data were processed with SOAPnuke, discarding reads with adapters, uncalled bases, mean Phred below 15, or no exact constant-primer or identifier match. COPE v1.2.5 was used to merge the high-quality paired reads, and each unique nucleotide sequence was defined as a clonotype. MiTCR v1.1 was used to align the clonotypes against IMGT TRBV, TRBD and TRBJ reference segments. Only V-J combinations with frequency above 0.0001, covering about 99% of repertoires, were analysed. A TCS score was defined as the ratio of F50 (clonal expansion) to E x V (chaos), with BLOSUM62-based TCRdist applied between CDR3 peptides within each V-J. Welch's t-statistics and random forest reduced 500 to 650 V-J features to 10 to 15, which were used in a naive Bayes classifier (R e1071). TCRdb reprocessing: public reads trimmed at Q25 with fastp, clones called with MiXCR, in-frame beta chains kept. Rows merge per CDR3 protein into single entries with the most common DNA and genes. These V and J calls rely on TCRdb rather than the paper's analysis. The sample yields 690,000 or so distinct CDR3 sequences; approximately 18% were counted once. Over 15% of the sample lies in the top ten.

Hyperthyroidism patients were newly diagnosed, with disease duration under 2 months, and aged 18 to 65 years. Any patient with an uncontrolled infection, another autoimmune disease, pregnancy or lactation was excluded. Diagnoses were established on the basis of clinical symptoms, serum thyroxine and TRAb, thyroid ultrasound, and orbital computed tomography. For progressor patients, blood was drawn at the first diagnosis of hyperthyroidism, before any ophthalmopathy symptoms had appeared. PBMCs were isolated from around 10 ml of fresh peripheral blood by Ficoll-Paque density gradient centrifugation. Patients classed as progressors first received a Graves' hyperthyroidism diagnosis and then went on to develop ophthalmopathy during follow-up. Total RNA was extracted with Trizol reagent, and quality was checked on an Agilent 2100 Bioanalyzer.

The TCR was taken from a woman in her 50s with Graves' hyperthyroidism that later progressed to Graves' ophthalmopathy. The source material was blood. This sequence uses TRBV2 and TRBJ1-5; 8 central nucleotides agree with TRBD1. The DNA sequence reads TGTGCCAACGGACAGGGAGGAAGCCAGCCCCAGCATTTT. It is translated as CANGQGGSQPQHF.